This T cell receptor (beta chain) derives from a study of graft-versus-host responses after intestinal transplantation. The CDR3 has 15 amino acids. CDR1 and CDR2 (germline): LGHNA, YNFKEQ. The trim removed 3 bases at V and 6 bases at J, leaving 7 bases unmatched. TCRdb keeps only in-frame clones here, not all; method: immunoSEQ multiplex PCR. Of about 40,000 clones listed, approximately 96% are singletons. This clone was detected only once. Its cognate antigen is unknown. The chain recombines TRBV4-2 with TRBJ1-4; 7 bases match TRBD1. The sequences come from unstimulated CD8+ T cells sorted from spleen or lymph node cells, collected before transplant. The TCR comes from a human donor who was the organ donor for an intestinal transplant. CDR3 coding DNA: TGTGCCAGCAGCCAGGAGGGACAGTCCGATGAAAAACTGTTTTTT. The encoded protein is CASSQEGQSDEKLFF.